The 21 T cell receptor beta chains presented below share a single source sample, sequenced in a study of T cells after posttransplantation cyclophosphamide. Cyclophosphamide on days +3 and +4 followed busulfan-fludarabine conditioning and a marrow graft. Data came from immunoSEQ multiplex PCR; TCRdb stores just in-frame clones and leaves some out. The sample is made up of about 14,000 clones, none counted only once. Specimen: PBMCs, collected 950 to 1,200 days after allogeneic stem cell transplant with posttransplant cyclophosphamide. The receptors originated from a female patient aged 40 to 50 who received an allogeneic stem cell transplant from a related donor, was CMV-positive, and had no GVHD. Some T cells may arise from the graft donor.

This clone was counted at least ten times. The chain has TRBV27 and TRBJ2-7; TRBD1 might be the D (5 bases). Germline values: CDR1 MNHEY, CDR2 SMNVEV (reference sequence). V gave up 3 bases and J gave up 3 bases, with 12 bases separating them. This CDR3 is 14 amino acids long. This chain's CDR3 is CASSFGRVGYEQYF. In nucleotides, the CDR3 is TGTGCCAGCAGTTTTGGCAGGGTAGGCTACGAGCAGTACTTC.

This clone was recorded at least ten times. DNA for the CDR3: TGTGCCAGCCATCCGGTCGGGGGCGGGGAGCTGTTTTTT. Protein: CASHPVGGGELFF. This sequence joins TRBV28 and TRBJ2-2; maybe TRBD2 (6 bases). The CDR3 is 13 amino acids. CDR1 is MDHEN, CDR2 SYDVKM, per germline. Trimming removed 8 bases from V and 7 bases from J, with 14 bases in between.

This clone was found many times. This chain uses TRBV6-5 with TRBJ2-1; 7 bases are a match to TRBD2. CDR1 is MNHEY, CDR2 SVGAGI, per germline. The length of the CDR3 is 14 residues. The V gene end was trimmed by 5 bases and the J gene end by 2 bases; junction bases not matched to a gene: 3. Here the CDR3 DNA reads TGTGCCAGCAGTCGGGGGGACCCCTACAATGAGCAGTTCTTC. It encodes CASSRGDPYNEQFF.

J is TRBJ2-5 and V is TRBV6-5; D is possibly TRBD1 (5 bases). Deletions cut 1 base from V and 11 bases from J, with 23 bases between. CDR1 and CDR2 from the germline V gene are MNHEY and SVGAGI. This CDR3 spans 16 amino acids. The CDR3 sequence: CASSYFWTPTGMEQYF. DNA for the CDR3: TGTGCCAGCAGTTACTTTTGGACACCGACGGGTATGGAGCAGTACTTC.

The chain links TRBV4-2 to TRBJ1-2; TRBD1 matches 10 bases. After removal of 0 bases from V and 5 bases from J, the junction contained 3 bases not matched to a gene. CDR3 length: 15 amino acids. The germline CDR1 and CDR2 sequences are LGHNA and YNFKEQ. CDR3 nucleotide sequence: TGTGCCAGCAGCCAAGAAGTGGGACAGGGGTATGGCTACACCTTC. Translating gives CASSQEVGQGYGYTF.

There are a few counts of this clone. J is TRBJ2-7 and V is TRBV5-5, with a possible D match to TRBD1 (8 bases). V was shortened by 0 bases and J by 1 base, with 17 bases between the two germline ends. Germline-derived CDR1 and CDR2 are SGHKS and YYEKEE (reference sequence). The CDR3 has 17 residues. Here the CDR3 DNA reads TGTGCCAGCAGCTTGGGGGGACTAAGGGACAGGTCCTACGAGCAGTACTTC. Translating gives CASSLGGLRDRSYEQYF.

This clone was seen more than once but under ten times. This sequence joins TRBV2 and TRBJ1-2; D uncertain. The V end lost 6 bases, the J end lost 1 base, and 15 bases lay between the germline ends. Germline CDR1 and CDR2: SNHLY and FYNNEI. This CDR3 spans 15 amino acids. The CDR3 here is CASREDRAFNYGYTF. CDR3 nucleotide sequence: TGTGCCAGCAGGGAGGACCGAGCTTTTAACTATGGCTACACCTTC.

In its sample, this clone was seen a few times. As DNA, the CDR3 is TGCAGCGTTGAAGATCGGGGTAGGGCTGGCTACACCTTC. Translating gives CSVEDRGRAGYTF. This chain connects TRBV29-1 to TRBJ1-2, with D uncertain. Per germline, CDR1 SQVTM and CDR2 ANQGSEA. The V and J ends lost 0 bases and 7 bases respectively, with 12 bases between them. The CDR3 extends over 13 amino acids.

At least ten counts were recorded for this clone. DNA for the CDR3: TGTGCCAGCAGCCAAGAAGGTCGGGAGGCAGATACGCAGTATTTT. Its translation is CASSQEGREADTQYF. V is TRBV4-2 and J is TRBJ2-3, with 7 positions matching TRBD2. In germline, CDR1 is LGHNA, CDR2 YNFKEQ. With 0 bases clipped from V and 4 bases from J, the junction kept 4 bases outside the gene matches. The CDR3 extends over 15 amino acids.

This clone was detected many times. The rearrangement uses TRBV7-2 and TRBJ1-1, with D perhaps matching TRBD1 (6 bases). V lost 2 bases and J 0 bases, leaving 13 bases between the germline ends. The CDR3 runs to 16 residues. Germline lookup yields CDR1 SGHTA and CDR2 FQGNSA. Here the CDR3 reads CASSLYLWDMNTEAFF. CDR3 DNA: TGTGCCAGCAGCTTATATTTATGGGACATGAACACTGAAGCTTTCTTT.

This clone was seen a few times. The V and J genes are TRBV10-3 and TRBJ2-7; 9 nucleotides agree with TRBD1. V lost 7 bases, J lost 2 bases, and 3 bases stayed unmatched. The germline V gene has CDR1 ENHRY and CDR2 SYGVKD. The CDR3 has 13 residues. The CDR3 coding sequence is TGTGCCATCATGGGACAGGGTCCCTACGAGCAGTACTTC. Translation gives CAIMGQGPYEQYF.

This clone came up many times. The rearrangement joins TRBV7-9 to TRBJ1-4, with TRBD1 matching over 7 bases. This CDR3 region has 16 residues. V dropped 6 bases and J dropped 6; count of bases not matched to a gene: 13. Per germline, CDR1 SEHNR and CDR2 FQNEAQ (reference sequence). As DNA, the CDR3 is TGTGCCAGCAGGGAAACTACAGGGGTAGGGGATGAAAAACTGTTTTTT. Translating it yields CASRETTGVGDEKLFF.

V usage is TRBV5-4 and J usage is TRBJ2-7; 10 bases agree with TRBD1. The CDR3 loop spans 15 amino acids. The germline CDR1 and CDR2 sequences are SGHNT and YYREEE (reference sequence). V shed 0 bases and J 2 bases; nucleotides not matched to a gene: 2. CDR3: CASSLDGTGAYEQYF. DNA of the CDR3: TGTGCCAGCAGCTTGGACGGGACAGGGGCCTACGAGCAGTACTTC.

This clone was counted many times. The chain couples TRBV19 to TRBJ1-6; D gene unclear. The CDR3 length is 15 residues. With 7 bases removed from V and 6 bases from J, the gap between germline ends came to 16 bases. The germline gives CDR1 LNHDA, CDR2 SQIVND (reference sequence). DNA of the CDR3: TGTGCCAGTAACCGGGGAACAGACGTTAATTCACCCCTCCACTTT. Translating it yields CASNRGTDVNSPLHF.

This clone was seen ten or more times. The J gene is TRBJ1-1, the V gene TRBV5-1; no definite D call. The ends were cut back, 1 base at V and 5 bases at J, with 6 bases in the middle. In germline, CDR1 is SGHRS, CDR2 YFSETQ. The CDR3 extends over 12 amino acids. The CDR3 region has the DNA TGCGCCAGCAGCTTGAGAGGAACTGAAGCTTTCTTT. Amino acids: CASSLRGTEAFF. Full variable domain (outside the CDR3, taken from reference TRBV5-1 and TRBJ1-1): KAGVTQTPRYLIKTRGQQVTLSCSPISGHRSVSWYQQTPGQGLQFLFEYFSETQRNKGNFPGRFSGRQFSNSRSEMNVSTLELGDSALYLCASSLRGTEAFFGQGTRLTVV.

In this sample, this clone turned up a few times. This chain connects TRBV5-1 to TRBJ1-2, with 9 bases lining up with TRBD1. The CDR3 contains 17 residues. V was pared by 3 bases and J by 4 bases, with 13 bases of the junction left unmatched. Germline lookup yields CDR1 SGHRS and CDR2 YFSETQ. Written as DNA, the CDR3 is TGCGCCAGCAGCTCTCGCCTGGGGACAGGGATGGCCTATGGCTACACCTTC. Protein product: CASSSRLGTGMAYGYTF.

This clone was recorded at least ten times. V gene TRBV19 combines with J gene TRBJ2-3; D might be TRBD1 (5 bases). The CDR3 has 15 residues. Trimming shortened V by 3 bases and J by 0 bases, and 10 bases separated the two germline ends. The germline V gene encodes CDR1 LNHDA and CDR2 SQIVND (reference sequence). The DNA for the CDR3 is TGTGCCAGTAGTATTGTAGGGGCTAGCACAGATACGCAGTATTTT. Its translation is CASSIVGASTDTQYF.

This clone was seen at least ten times. The CDR3, as DNA: TGCGCCAGCAGCCCGAGACTAGCGGGGGGTCACGGGGAGCTGTTTTTT. It codes for CASSPRLAGGHGELFF. The chain is built from TRBV5-1 and TRBJ2-2; 13 bases fit TRBD2. V lost 4 bases to trimming and J lost 7 bases; unmatched junction nucleotides: 7. CDR3 length: 16 residues. Germline assignment: CDR1 SGHRS and CDR2 YFSETQ.

This clone has more than one count but fewer than ten. The chain links TRBV5-4 to TRBJ2-7, with D unresolved. Germline lookup yields CDR1 SGHNT and CDR2 YYREEE (reference sequence). This CDR3 is 13 amino acids long. V lost 2 bases to trimming and J lost 2 bases, with 8 bases between them. CDR3 residues: CASSLPQAYEQYF. The DNA for the CDR3 is TGTGCCAGCAGCTTACCGCAGGCCTACGAGCAGTACTTC.

The genes are TRBV19 and TRBJ1-2; TRBD1 might be the D (6 bases). The CDR3 has 14 residues. In germline, CDR1 is LNHDA, CDR2 SQIVND (reference sequence). Trimming took 6 bases from V and 3 from J, leaving 14 bases between them. The CDR3 sequence is CASRTDSRDYGYTF. The CDR3 DNA reads as TGTGCCAGTAGGACGGACAGCCGGGACTATGGCTACACCTTC.

This clone was counted ten times or more. The genes are TRBV11-3 and TRBJ2-1, with 7 bases matching TRBD2. The germline V gene encodes CDR1 SGHNT and CDR2 YENEEA. The CDR3 covers 16 residues. V shed 5 bases and J 6 bases; nucleotides not matched to a gene: 13. CDR3 nucleotide sequence: TGTGCCAGCAGCCCCGGGGGGACCCGGGGAGGCAATGAGCAGTTCTTC. This gives the protein CASSPGGTRGGNEQFF.